One and the same sample provided the 15 T cell receptor beta chains below, sequenced in a study of cytomegalovirus exposure and HLA in healthy donors. PCR employed 60 Vbeta and 13 Jbeta primers. Method: immunoSEQ multiplex PCR; TCRdb's copy keeps in-frame clones and lacks some. There are about 120,000 clones in the sample; 50% to 75% occur only once, and roughly 8.6% lies in the top ten. The sequencing input was PBMCs. The receptors derive from a woman aged 40 to 50 in good health and CMV-seropositive.

The chain couples TRBV19 to TRBJ2-7, with TRBD2 identical over 8 bases. Germline CDR1 reads LNHDA; CDR2 reads SQIVND (reference sequence). J gave up 4 bases and V 1 base, and 15 bases lay outside the gene matches. The CDR3 runs 18 residues. Here the CDR3 DNA reads TGTGCCAGTAGTATAGCCCTCGAGGGGAGCGGGAGATCATACGAGCAGTACTTC. Its translation: CASSIALEGSGRSYEQYF.

This chain uses TRBV6-1 with TRBJ2-1; 11 positions match TRBD2. V trimming: 8 bases; J trimming: 6 bases; junction bases outside the gene matches: 9. Per germline, CDR1 MNHNS and CDR2 SASEGT. The CDR3 covers 15 residues. The CDR3 is CASLISGRALNEQFF. CDR3 bases: TGTGCCAGCCTTATTAGCGGGAGGGCCCTCAATGAGCAGTTCTTC.

The gene calls are TRBV2 and TRBJ2-4, with a tentative D call TRBD2 (5 bases). Germline V gene sequence: CDR1 SNHLY, CDR2 FYNNEI. V lost 8 bases and J 0 bases, leaving 5 bases between the germline ends. The CDR3 is 12 residues long. CDR3 protein: CASGLAKNIQYF. For the CDR3, the DNA is TGTGCCAGCGGACTAGCCAAAAACATTCAGTACTTC.

The rearrangement uses TRBV5-1 and TRBJ1-1; D gene unclear. V was trimmed by 3 bases and J by 1 base, leaving 7 bases between them. Germline loops: CDR1 SGHRS, CDR2 YFSETQ. The CDR3 consists of 13 residues. Here the CDR3 reads CASSSVKNTEAFF. DNA of the CDR3: TGCGCCAGCAGCTCAGTGAAGAACACTGAAGCTTTCTTT. The full variable domain, completed using reference TRBV5-1 and TRBJ1-1, is KAGVTQTPRYLIKTRGQQVTLSCSPISGHRSVSWYQQTPGQGLQFLFEYFSETQRNKGNFPGRFSGRQFSNSRSEMNVSTLELGDSALYLCASSSVKNTEAFFGQGTRLTVV.

This clone has only a few counts. The rearrangement uses TRBV6-6 and TRBJ1-2; the D gene is possibly TRBD1 (6 bases). This CDR3 spans 12 amino acids. Looked up from germline, CDR1 is MNHNY and CDR2 is SVGAGI (reference sequence). DNA of the CDR3: TGTGCTCTAGGGGGGGTTCACTATGGCTACACCTTC. Protein: CALGGVHYGYTF.

This clone occurred a few times. The chain uses TRBV5-1 and TRBJ1-1, with 9 bases identical to TRBD1. The CDR3 loop spans 13 amino acids. Trimming at V came to 4 bases and at J to 7 bases, leaving 5 bases not matched to a gene. Germline V gene lookup returns CDR1 SGHRS and CDR2 YFSETQ. DNA for the CDR3: TGCGCCAGCAGCATCGGACAGGGGAATGAAGCTTTCTTT. Amino acid sequence: CASSIGQGNEAFF. The full variable domain, its missing parts supplied by reference TRBV5-1 and TRBJ1-1, is KAGVTQTPRYLIKTRGQQVTLSCSPISGHRSVSWYQQTPGQGLQFLFEYFSETQRNKGNFPGRFSGRQFSNSRSEMNVSTLELGDSALYLCASSIGQGNEAFFGQGTRLTVV.

The sample holds a few counts of this clone. The V gene is TRBV5-6, the J gene TRBJ2-3, with 10 bases that match TRBD1. Trimming at V came to 6 bases and at J to 9 bases, leaving 10 bases not matched to a gene. The germline CDR1 and CDR2 sequences are SGHDT and YYEEEE. This CDR3 is built from 14 residues. In DNA form, the CDR3 reads TGTGCCAGCACCCCGACAGGGGGCCTGGCCACGCAGTATTTT. It yields the protein CASTPTGGLATQYF.

This clone has just a few counts. The rearrangement uses TRBV28 and TRBJ1-5; 9 positions agree with TRBD1. The CDR3 length is 16 residues. From germline, CDR1 is MDHEN and CDR2 SYDVKM. V dropped 5 bases and J dropped 5; count of bases not matched to a gene: 10. For the CDR3, the DNA is TGTGCCAGCAGTACCTCAACGGGACAGGGTCATCAGCCCCAGCATTTT. Translation: CASSTSTGQGHQPQHF. The full variable domain, rest sourced from reference TRBV28 and TRBJ1-5, is DVKVTQSSRYLVKRTGEKVFLECVQDMDHENMFWYRQDPGLGLRLIYFSYDVKMKEKGDIPEGYSVSREKKERFSLILESASTNQTSMYLCASSTSTGQGHQPQHFGDGTRLSIL.

Only a few counts were recorded for this clone. The chain carries TRBV6-5 and TRBJ1-4; tentative D call: TRBD1 (6 bases). This CDR3 spans 13 amino acids. Germline CDR1 MNHEY, CDR2 SVGAGI. V was pared by 5 bases and J by 7 bases, with 11 bases between. This CDR3 reads CASSGGGGEKLFF. The CDR3 nucleotides are TGTGCCAGCAGTGGGGGCGGGGGTGAAAAACTGTTTTTT.

The rearrangement links TRBV27 to TRBJ1-5; 7 bases match TRBD1. Germline trimming cut 5 bases from V and 3 bases from J; bases unmatched to any gene: 7. Germline V gene data show CDR1 as MNHEY and CDR2 as SMNVEV (reference sequence). The CDR3 has 15 amino acids. The CDR3 DNA reads TGTGCCAGCAGTGCAGGGGGAGGCCCCAATCAGCCCCAGCATTTT. Amino acids: CASSAGGGPNQPQHF.

The chain uses TRBV20-1 and TRBJ1-1; the D is unclear. In germline, CDR1 is DFQATT, CDR2 SNEGSKA (reference sequence). This CDR3 contains 11 residues. Between the trimmed V and J ends, which lost 5 bases and 2 bases, there was a span of 6 bases. The CDR3, as DNA: TGCAGTGCTTATATCAACACTGAAGCTTTCTTT. This translates into CSAYINTEAFF.

This chain uses TRBV28 with TRBJ1-2; perhaps TRBD1 as D (6 bases). V was pared by 2 bases and J by 1 base, with 17 bases between. Germline CDR1 reads MDHEN; CDR2 reads SYDVKM. The CDR3 consists of 17 residues. The CDR3 protein is CASSLTVDSDGNYGYTF. As DNA, the CDR3 is TGTGCCAGCAGTTTAACGGTGGACAGCGACGGTAACTATGGCTACACCTTC.

The chain uses TRBV6-5 and TRBJ1-1; no reliable D call. CDR1 is MNHEY, CDR2 SVGAGI, per germline. The CDR3 spans 14 residues. V gave up 8 bases and J gave up 1 base, with 14 bases separating them. CDR3 protein: CASGAFVGNTEAFF. The DNA of the CDR3 is TGTGCCAGCGGAGCGTTTGTGGGGAACACTGAAGCTTTCTTT.

The CDR3 coding sequence is TGTGCCAGCAGCTTAGCGGCTAGCGGGAGTGGCACAGATACGCAGTATTTT. This codes for CASSLAASGSGTDTQYF. The J gene is TRBJ2-3, the V gene TRBV13; 10 bases are a match to TRBD2. Germline CDR1 is PRHDT and CDR2 is FYEKMQ (reference sequence). The CDR3 sequence is 17 residues long. Unmatched junction bases numbered 5, after V lost 1 base and J lost 1 base.

For the CDR3, the DNA is TGTGCCAGCACCTTATCGACAGGGGCGGGGGGCTACACCTTC. It specifies CASTLSTGAGGYTF. The rearrangement links TRBV9 to TRBJ1-2; 8 bases map to TRBD1. This CDR3 has 14 residues. Germline V lookup: CDR1 SGDLS, CDR2 YYNGEE. Trimming cost V 6 bases and J 8 bases; bases outside gene matches: 12.